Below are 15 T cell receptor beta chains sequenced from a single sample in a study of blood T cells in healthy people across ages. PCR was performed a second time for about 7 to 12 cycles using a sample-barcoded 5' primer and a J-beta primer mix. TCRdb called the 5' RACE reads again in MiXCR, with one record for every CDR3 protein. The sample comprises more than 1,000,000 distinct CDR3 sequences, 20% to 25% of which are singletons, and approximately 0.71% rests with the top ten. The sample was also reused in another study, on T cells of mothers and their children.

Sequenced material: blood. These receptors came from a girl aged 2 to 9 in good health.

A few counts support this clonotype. The chain's CDR3 is CSVLLAVNYNEQFF. DNA of the CDR3: TGCAGCGTTTTACTAGCGGTCAATTACAATGAGCAGTTCTTC. This chain uses TRBV29-1 with TRBJ2-1, with TRBD2 matching over 8 bases. V was clipped by 5 bases and J by 4 bases; unmatched bases: 7. In germline, CDR1 is SQVTM, CDR2 ANQGSEA. CDR3 length: 14 amino acids.

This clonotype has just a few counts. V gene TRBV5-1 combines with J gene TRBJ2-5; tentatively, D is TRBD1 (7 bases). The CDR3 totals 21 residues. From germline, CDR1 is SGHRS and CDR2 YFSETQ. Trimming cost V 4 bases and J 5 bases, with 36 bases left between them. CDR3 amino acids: CASSLWTPGDREEGFVETQYF. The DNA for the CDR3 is TGCGCCAGCAGCCTTTGGACCCCGGGAGACAGGGAGGAAGGTTTTGTGGAGACCCAGTACTTC.

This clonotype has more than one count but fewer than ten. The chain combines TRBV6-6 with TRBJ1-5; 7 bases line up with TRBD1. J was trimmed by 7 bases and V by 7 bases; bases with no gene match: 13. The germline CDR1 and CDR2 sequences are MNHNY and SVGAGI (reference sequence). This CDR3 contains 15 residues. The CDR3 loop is CASNEAGGEEQPQHF. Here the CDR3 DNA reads TGTGCCAGCAATGAGGCAGGGGGAGAGGAACAGCCCCAGCATTTT.

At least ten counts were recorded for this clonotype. The CDR3, as DNA: TGCGCCAGCAGCCAATTTAGCGGGGTTAGCTCCTACAATGAGCAGTTCTTC. Translation gives CASSQFSGVSSYNEQFF. This chain joins TRBV4-1 and TRBJ2-1; 8 nucleotides align to TRBD2. The V gene's germline CDR1 is MGHRA and CDR2 YSYEKL. This CDR3 spans 17 amino acids. Germline trimming cut 2 bases from V and 0 bases from J; bases unmatched to any gene: 6.

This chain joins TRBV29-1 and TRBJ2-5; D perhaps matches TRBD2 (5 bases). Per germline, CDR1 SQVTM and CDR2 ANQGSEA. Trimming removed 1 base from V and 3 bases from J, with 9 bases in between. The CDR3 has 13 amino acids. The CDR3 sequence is CSVEGTGKETQYF. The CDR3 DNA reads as TGCAGCGTTGAAGGAACGGGAAAAGAGACCCAGTACTTC.

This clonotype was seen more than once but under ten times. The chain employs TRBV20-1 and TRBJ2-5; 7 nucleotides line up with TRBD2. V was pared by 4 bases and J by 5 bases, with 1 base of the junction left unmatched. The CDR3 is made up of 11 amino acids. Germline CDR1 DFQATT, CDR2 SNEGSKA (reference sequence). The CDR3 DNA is TGCAGTGCTAAGGGAGGGGAGACCCAGTACTTC. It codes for CSAKGGETQYF.

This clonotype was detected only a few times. CDR3 DNA: TGTGCCAGCACCACCGGGACAGGGGATCAGCCCCAGCATTTT. This sequence encodes CASTTGTGDQPQHF. This sequence joins TRBV27 and TRBJ1-5; 10 nucleotides align to TRBD1. Trimming removed 7 bases from V and 5 bases from J; junction bases left unmatched: 5. The germline CDR1 and CDR2 sequences are MNHEY and SMNVEV (reference sequence). The CDR3 runs 14 residues.

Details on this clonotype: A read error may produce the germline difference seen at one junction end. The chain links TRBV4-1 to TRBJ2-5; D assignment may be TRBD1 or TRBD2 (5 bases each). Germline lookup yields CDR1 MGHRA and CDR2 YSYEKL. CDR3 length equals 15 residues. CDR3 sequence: CARSQDEGPQETQYF. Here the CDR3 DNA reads TGCGCCCGCAGCCAAGACGAGGGGCCCCAAGAGACCCAGTACTTC.

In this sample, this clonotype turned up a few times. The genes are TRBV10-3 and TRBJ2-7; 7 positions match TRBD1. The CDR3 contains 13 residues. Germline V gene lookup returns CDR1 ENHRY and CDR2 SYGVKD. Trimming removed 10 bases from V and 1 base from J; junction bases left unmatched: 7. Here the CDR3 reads CATEDRQSYEQYF. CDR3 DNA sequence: TGTGCCACCGAGGACAGGCAGTCCTACGAGCAGTACTTC.

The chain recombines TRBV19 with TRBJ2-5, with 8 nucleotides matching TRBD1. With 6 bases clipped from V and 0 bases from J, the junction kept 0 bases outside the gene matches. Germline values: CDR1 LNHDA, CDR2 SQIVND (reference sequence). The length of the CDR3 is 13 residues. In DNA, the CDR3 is TGTGCCAGTAGGGACAGGGACCAAGAGACCCAGTACTTC. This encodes CASRDRDQETQYF.

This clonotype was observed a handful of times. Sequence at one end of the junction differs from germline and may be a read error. CDR3 protein: CASSYSISVKGRHGQDGYAF. The CDR3 coding sequence is TGTGCCAGCAGTTACTCGATTTCGGTCAAGGGCCGACATGGGCAGGATGGCTACGCCTTC. This sequence joins TRBV6-5 and TRBJ1-2; D not certain. CDR1 MNHEY and CDR2 SVGAGI come from the germline V gene. The CDR3 is made up of 20 amino acids.

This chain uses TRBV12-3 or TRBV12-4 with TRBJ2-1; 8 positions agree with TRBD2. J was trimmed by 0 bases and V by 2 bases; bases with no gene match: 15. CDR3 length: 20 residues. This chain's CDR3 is CASSLTQRGLLLSSYNEQFF. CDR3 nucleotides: TGTGCCAGCAGTTTAACCCAGCGGGGGCTGCTACTGAGCTCCTACAATGAGCAGTTCTTC.

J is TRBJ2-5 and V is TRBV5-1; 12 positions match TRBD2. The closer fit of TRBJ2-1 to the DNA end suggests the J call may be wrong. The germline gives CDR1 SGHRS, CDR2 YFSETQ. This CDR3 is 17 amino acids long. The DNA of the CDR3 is TGCGCCAGCAGCTTAGGACTAGCGGGACCCTTTTACAATGAGCAGTTCTTC. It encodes CASSLGLAGPFYNEQFF.

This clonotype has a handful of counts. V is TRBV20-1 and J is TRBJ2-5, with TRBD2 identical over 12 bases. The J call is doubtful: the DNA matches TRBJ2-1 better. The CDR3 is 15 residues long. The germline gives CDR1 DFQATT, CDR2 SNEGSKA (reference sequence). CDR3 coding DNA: TGCAGTGCTGGCAGACTAGCGGGAGTTTACAATGAGCAGTTCTTC. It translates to CSAGRLAGVYNEQFF.

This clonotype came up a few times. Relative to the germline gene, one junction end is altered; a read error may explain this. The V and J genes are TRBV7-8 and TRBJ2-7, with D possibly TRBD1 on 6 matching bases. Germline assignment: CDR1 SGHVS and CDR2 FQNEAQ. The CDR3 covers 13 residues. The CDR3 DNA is TGTGCCTGCAGCTCCCAGCAGGGGAACGAGCAGTACTTC. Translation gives CACSSQQGNEQYF.